This T cell receptor beta chain was captured in a study of blood T cells in healthy people across ages. This CDR3 is built from 16 residues. V was shortened by 3 bases and J by 6 bases, with 19 bases between the two germline ends. Next came a second PCR, run for about 6 to 12 cycles, which used a sample-barcoded 5' primer along with a J-beta primer mix. A single record per CDR3 protein comes from TCRdb applying MiXCR to the 5' RACE reads. Of about 970,000 distinct CDR3 sequences in the sample, roughly half were seen once. Sequencing was performed on blood. The chain uses TRBV12-3 or TRBV12-4 and TRBJ2-3, with D possibly being TRBD1 (6 bases). This clonotype originated in a woman between 55 and 75 years old in good health. The CDR3 is CASSFGSRGLTDTQYF. The CDR3 DNA reads as TGTGCCAGCAGTTTCGGCTCGAGGGGGTTGACGGATACGCAGTATTTT.